These 7 T cell receptor beta chains originate from one sample sequenced in a study of radiotherapy plus CTLA-4 blockade in lung cancer. Clones were sequenced by immunoSEQ multiplex PCR, and TCRdb holds only the in-frame ones, with some missing. The table lists tens of thousands of clones, 80% to 90% of them singletons. Specimen: peripheral blood, collected from a patient treated with radiotherapy plus ipilimumab. The receptors derive from a human donor with non-small cell lung cancer whose response to radiotherapy plus ipilimumab could not be evaluated.

In this sample, this clone turned up a few times. In nucleotides, the CDR3 is TGTGCCAGCTCAGCACTTCAGGGGGGGAACACTGAAGCTTTCTTT. Translation: CASSALQGGNTEAFF. The gene calls are TRBV18 and TRBJ1-1; TRBD1 agrees at 7 bases. J was trimmed by 1 base and V by 5 bases; bases with no gene match: 7. The length of the CDR3 is 15 residues. Germline V CDR1 and CDR2: KGHSH, LQKENI. The entire variable domain, with the rest obtained from reference TRBV18 and TRBJ1-1, is as follows: NAGVMQNPRHLVRRRGQEARLRCSPMKGHSHVYWYRQLPEEGLKFMVYLQKENIIDESGMPKERFSAEFPKEGPSILRIQQVVRGDSAAYFCASSALQGGNTEAFFGQGTRLTVV.

The chain is built from TRBV7-9 and TRBJ1-3; D possibly corresponds to TRBD1 (5 bases). The CDR3 loop spans 16 amino acids. V gave up 1 base and J gave up 10 bases, with 20 bases separating them. The germline gives CDR1 SEHNR, CDR2 FQNEAQ (reference sequence). CDR3 protein: CASSLGSGTMGETIYF. The CDR3 DNA is TGTGCCAGCAGCTTAGGGTCCGGGACTATGGGAGAGACCATATATTTT.

The V gene is TRBV27, the J gene TRBJ1-1, with 7 bases lining up with TRBD1. After removal of 6 bases from V and 1 base from J, the junction contained 5 bases not matched to a gene. This CDR3 spans 14 amino acids. Germline CDR1 is MNHEY and CDR2 is SMNVEV (reference sequence). Written as DNA, the CDR3 is TGTGCCAGCAGAAGACAGGGACCGAACACTGAAGCTTTCTTT. Translation gives CASRRQGPNTEAFF.

The genes are TRBV7-3 and TRBJ2-7; weak D call: TRBD2 (6 bases). Trimming pared 1 base from V and 7 bases from J, leaving 11 bases between. The CDR3 is made up of 13 amino acids. Germline V CDR1 and CDR2: SGHTA, FQGTGA. The CDR3 sequence: CASSLNPGREQYF. The DNA for the CDR3 is TGTGCCAGCAGCTTAAATCCGGGGAGGGAGCAGTACTTC.

This clone has more than one count but fewer than ten. The rearrangement uses TRBV28 and TRBJ2-3, with D possibly matching TRBD2 (5 bases). From germline, CDR1 is MDHEN and CDR2 SYDVKM. The CDR3 runs 16 residues. Between the trimmed V and J ends, which lost 5 bases and 3 bases, there was a span of 18 bases. CDR3 residues: CASSPLEVEGTDTQYF. The CDR3 bases are TGTGCCAGCAGTCCCCTGGAGGTAGAGGGTACAGATACGCAGTATTTT. The full variable domain, rest sourced from reference TRBV28 and TRBJ2-3, is DVKVTQSSRYLVKRTGEKVFLECVQDMDHENMFWYRQDPGLGLRLIYFSYDVKMKEKGDIPEGYSVSREKKERFSLILESASTNQTSMYLCASSPLEVEGTDTQYFGPGTRLTVL.

This rearrangement joins TRBV5-3 to TRBJ2-3; 7 bases line up with TRBD2. TRBV5-3 is an ORF, and what it does is uncertain. The V and J ends lost 10 bases and 7 bases, in that order; junction bases with no gene match: 3. The CDR3 is 10 amino acids. CDR3 loop: CAGGGYTQYF. The CDR3 DNA sequence: TGTGCCGGCGGGGGATATACGCAGTATTTT.

The chain uses TRBV28 and TRBJ1-1, with D maybe TRBD1 (5 bases). Germline-derived CDR1 and CDR2 are MDHEN and SYDVKM. The CDR3 spans 15 residues. Trimming shortened V by 6 bases and J by 4 bases, and 18 bases separated the two germline ends. The CDR3 here is CASSPLRQGGTEAFF. Here the CDR3 DNA reads TGTGCCAGCAGCCCCCTCCGGCAGGGCGGCACTGAAGCTTTCTTT.